The source of this T cell receptor (beta chain) is a study of blood T cell repertoires in COVID-19. As processed by the authors: Estimation of nucleated cell counts relied on the amplification of reference gene primers. Here immunoSEQ multiplex PCR was the method, and the copy in TCRdb shows in-frame clones only, minus some. D and trimming were read from the DNA, whereas the V and J calls and clone size are those reported in that table. Of approximately 200,000 clones listed, about four fifths were seen once; the top ten hold over 9.5%. Ages ranged from roughly 18 to 95 years, with residence in under 25 US areas. Trimming took off 1 base at V and 4 bases at J, with 13 bases between the two ends. Germline V gene lookup returns CDR1 LNHDA and CDR2 SQIVND (reference sequence). There are 15 residues in the CDR3.

The chain recombines TRBV19 with TRBJ1-2; D may be TRBD1 (6 bases). This receptor was obtained from a man aged 40-49 years who had recovered from COVID-19. Sequencing was carried out using PBMCs or T cells enriched from blood (not recorded which). CDR3 region: CASSIGAWTVYGYTF. DNA of the CDR3: TGTGCCAGTAGTATAGGTGCTTGGACAGTCTATGGCTACACCTTC.